These 11 T cell receptor beta chains originate from one sample sequenced in a study of T cells after yellow fever vaccination. TCRdb independently ran MiXCR on the 5' RACE reads; one entry per CDR3 protein. The table shows 150,000 to 200,000 distinct CDR3 sequences, with approximately 6.7% occurring only once. The sequenced sample was CD4+ T cells sorted from PBMCs, obtained 5 to 6 days after the first yellow fever vaccination. The receptors here all came from a man aged 18 to 35 who received the YFV17D yellow fever vaccine.

Many counts were recorded for this clonotype. The V gene is TRBV7-2, the J gene TRBJ1-1, with D possibly TRBD1 on 6 matching bases. The V and J ends lost 7 bases and 4 bases respectively, with 7 bases between them. There are 11 residues in the CDR3. Germline CDR1 reads SGHTA; CDR2 reads FQGNSA. In DNA form, the CDR3 reads TGTGCCAGCACAGGGGCCACTGAAGCTTTCTTT. Translated, it gives CASTGATEAFF. The full variable domain, in which reference TRBV7-2 and TRBJ1-1 provide the parts outside the CDR3, is GAGVSQSPSNKVTEKGKDVELRCDPISGHTALYWYRQSLGQGLEFLIYFQGNSAPDKSGLPSDRFSAERTGGSVSTLTIQRTQQEDSAVYLCASTGATEAFFGQGTRLTVV.

This clonotype was seen a few times. The chain carries TRBV5-1 and TRBJ1-1; D gene ambiguous. V was shortened by 2 bases and J by 4 bases, with 9 bases between the two germline ends. The CDR3 covers 13 residues. CDR1 is SGHRS, CDR2 YFSETQ, per germline. The CDR3 sequence is CASSFWDPTEAFF. The CDR3 DNA reads as TGCGCCAGCAGCTTTTGGGATCCCACTGAAGCTTTCTTT. The variable domain in full, completed from reference TRBV5-1 and TRBJ1-1, reads KAGVTQTPRYLIKTRGQQVTLSCSPISGHRSVSWYQQTPGQGLQFLFEYFSETQRNKGNFPGRFSGRQFSNSRSEMNVSTLELGDSALYLCASSFWDPTEAFFGQGTRLTVV.

This clonotype was seen repeatedly, ten times or more. This sequence joins TRBV29-1 and TRBJ2-1; 9 bases are shared with TRBD1. The CDR3 sequence is 16 residues long. CDR1 is SQVTM and CDR2 is ANQGSEA in the germline V gene. The V and J ends lost 1 base and 8 bases, in that order; junction bases with no gene match: 12. The CDR3 region is CSVEVIGQGPNDEQFF. The CDR3 DNA reads TGCAGCGTTGAAGTGATTGGACAGGGGCCAAATGATGAGCAGTTCTTC.

This clonotype was seen ten or more times. The chain combines TRBV20-1 with TRBJ1-5; 7 nucleotides align to TRBD1. Germline values: CDR1 DFQATT, CDR2 SNEGSKA (reference sequence). V dropped 3 bases and J dropped 2; count of bases not matched to a gene: 7. The CDR3 covers 15 residues. The CDR3 here is CSARIGGTGNQPQHF. The CDR3 DNA is TGCAGTGCTAGGATCGGGGGGACAGGCAATCAGCCCCAGCATTTT.

In this sample, this clonotype turned up many times. This chain uses TRBV6-5 with TRBJ1-1, with D possibly TRBD1 on 5 matching bases. V dropped 7 bases and J dropped 1 base, with 13 bases sitting between them. The CDR3 spans 14 residues. Germline lookup yields CDR1 MNHEY and CDR2 SVGAGI. The CDR3 sequence: CASNTGGSNTEAFF. CDR3 DNA sequence: TGTGCCAGCAACACCGGGGGGTCGAACACTGAAGCTTTCTTT.

This clonotype was seen more than once but under ten times. The V call is TRBV27, the J call TRBJ2-3; 14 positions match TRBD2. The germline CDR1 and CDR2 sequences are MNHEY and SMNVEV (reference sequence). The CDR3 is made up of 18 amino acids. J was trimmed by 2 bases and V by 10 bases; bases with no gene match: 14. The CDR3 DNA reads as TGTGCCACCCAGGGAGGGACTAGCGGGGGCCCTGCCACAGATACGCAGTATTTT. This sequence encodes CATQGGTSGGPATDTQYF.

The chain couples TRBV7-2 to TRBJ1-5; 7 nucleotides match TRBD1. Germline V gives CDR1 SGHTA, CDR2 FQGNSA. After removal of 5 bases from V and 7 bases from J, the junction contained 8 bases not matched to a gene. This CDR3 has 14 amino acids. CDR3 in amino acids: CASSPDSQGQPQHF. The CDR3 region has the DNA TGTGCCAGCAGCCCGGATTCACAGGGGCAGCCCCAGCATTTT.

This clonotype was recorded at least ten times. The chain employs TRBV18 and TRBJ1-2, with TRBD1 identical over 8 bases. Germline V CDR1 and CDR2: KGHSH, LQKENI. The CDR3 has 14 residues. The V gene end was trimmed by 2 bases and the J gene end by 5 bases; junction bases not matched to a gene: 4. The CDR3 region is CASSPGQGEYGYTF. CDR3 nucleotides: TGTGCCAGCTCACCAGGACAGGGCGAGTATGGCTACACCTTC.

This clonotype was found many times. The chain uses TRBV7-6 and TRBJ1-1; D gene ambiguous. V was trimmed by 5 bases and J by 4 bases, leaving 14 bases between them. Germline CDR1 SGHVS, CDR2 FNYEAQ. The CDR3 totals 14 residues. The CDR3 reads CASSLGGPGTEAFF. CDR3 nucleotides: TGTGCCAGCAGCCTGGGAGGGCCGGGCACTGAAGCTTTCTTT. Looking up the rest from reference TRBV7-6 and TRBJ1-1 gives the full variable domain: GAGVSQSPRYKVTKRGQDVALRCDPISGHVSLYWYRQALGQGPEFLTYFNYEAQQDKSGLPNDRFSAERPEGSISTLTIQRTEQRDSAMYRCASSLGGPGTEAFFGQGTRLTVV.

This clonotype has ten or more counts. The J gene is TRBJ2-7, the V gene TRBV20-1; either TRBD1 or TRBD2 may supply D (5 bases each). The length of the CDR3 is 16 residues. Germline values: CDR1 DFQATT, CDR2 SNEGSKA (reference sequence). The V gene lost 2 bases and the J gene lost 0 bases, with 17 bases spanning the gap. In nucleotides, the CDR3 is TGCAGTGCTAGACCCCGGGGCCTAGAAAGCTCCTACGAGCAGTACTTC. The encoded protein is CSARPRGLESSYEQYF.

Comment on this clonotype: A much larger clonotype is one base distant, so this may be a read error. The chain recombines TRBV2 with TRBJ1-1; D gene ambiguous. This CDR3 has 15 residues. The germline CDR1 and CDR2 sequences are SNHLY and FYNNEI. The V end was cut by 3 bases, the J end by 1 base, with 12 bases between. CDR3 residues: CASSEWGNGNTEAFF. The CDR3 nucleotides are TGTGCCAGCAGTGAGTGGGGAAATGGGAACACTGAAGCTTTCTTT.